This T cell receptor beta chain was observed in a study of shared clonotypes between healthy human individuals. Findings and limits, study-wide: Naive subsets tended to show greater estimated richness than memory subsets. It was observed that 4% to 6% of naive CD4 clonotypes were shared across several donors.

CDR1 is SGHRS and CDR2 is YFSETQ in the germline V gene. The germline V and J ends were trimmed by 2 bases and 2 bases, with 8 bases remaining between them. This CDR3 contains 15 residues. Comment on this clone: The antigen is undetermined. The same CDR3 arises from other DNA sequences in this sample as well.

Assay: immunoSEQ multiplex PCR; the TCRdb copy retains only in-frame clones and omits some. The sample yields about 2.3 million clones, 85% to 95% seen once. Healthy HIV-negative adults without recent acute infections or vaccinations served as donors. The chain combines TRBV5-1 with TRBJ2-6, with TRBD1 as a possible D gene (5 bases). This TCR derives from a young man in good health. Some clones in this sample may be carry-over from other donors' samples. The specimen was naive CD4+ T cells from PBMCs. Subset specified: CD45RA+ positively selected. The CDR3 loop reads CASSFGQTGANVLTF. Written as DNA, the CDR3 is TGCGCCAGCAGCTTTGGACAAACTGGGGCCAACGTCCTGACTTTC.